The rows below give T cell receptor beta chains drawn from one sample of a study of blood T cells in healthy people across ages. TCRdb redid the calling of the 5' RACE reads with MiXCR, one entry per CDR3 protein. In the table there are under 2,000,000 distinct CDR3 sequences, less than 50% of which are singletons. The sequencing input was blood. The receptors stem from a middle-aged woman in good health. The CDR3 runs from the conserved cysteine through the conserved F or W. Each record gives: J gene, V gene, clone size, D gene, CDR3 protein, CDR3 DNA. A D gene is named only where the DNA matches it firmly. Size is omitted from some rows. Given values are once, few, many or a class for expanded clones.

TRBJ1-2 | TRBV7-2 | NA | NA | CASSLGNSGYTF | TGTGCCAGCAGCTTAGGGAACAGTGGCTACACCTTC
TRBJ2-5 | TRBV2 | NA | TRBD2 | CASTLTSGIQETQYF | TGTGCCAGCACCCTGACTAGCGGAATCCAAGAGACCCAGTACTTC
TRBJ2-7 | TRBV7-9 | NA | TRBD1 | CASSLARTGGDSYEQYF | TGTGCCAGCAGCTTAGCCAGGACAGGGGGGGACTCCTACGAGCAGTACTTC
TRBJ2-1 | TRBV10-2 | NA | TRBD2 | CASRPTSSPYNEQFF | TGCGCCAGCAGACCGACTAGCTCCCCGTACAATGAGCAGTTCTTC
TRBJ1-2 | TRBV10-3 | NA | NA | CAISESWDGYTF | TGTGCCATCAGTGAGTCATGGGATGGCTACACCTTC
TRBJ1-2 | TRBV6-1 | NA | TRBD1 | CASSDRAGYTF | TGTGCCAGTTCTGACAGGGCTGGCTACACCTTC
TRBJ2-7 | TRBV28 | few | TRBD2 | CASSFLAGANSYEQYF | TGTGCCAGCAGTTTCCTAGCGGGGGCAAACTCCTACGAGCAGTACTTC
TRBJ1-5 | TRBV7-8 | few | NA | CASSLTPAEDPWNQPQHF | TGTGCCAGCAGCTTAACTCCAGCCGAAGACCCGTGGAATCAGCCCCAGCATTTT
TRBJ1-2 | TRBV24-1 | NA | NA | CATSEPSGSYGYTF | TGTGCCACCAGTGAGCCCTCAGGCTCCTATGGCTACACCTTC
TRBJ2-7 | TRBV6-5 | NA | TRBD1 | CASSYDRGWDEQYF | TGTGCCAGCAGTTACGACAGGGGATGGGACGAGCAGTACTTC
TRBJ1-5 | TRBV6-2/TRBV6-3 | once | TRBD1 | CASSYSSGGNNQPQHF | TGTGCCAGCAGTTACTCGTCAGGGGGGAACAATCAGCCCCAGCATTTT